This record looks at one T cell receptor beta chain sequence and its context. Its antigen specificity is not known. No base quality information exists; no much larger clone differs at one position. These data belong to a study of cytotoxic CD8 clonotypes in ibrutinib-treated CLL (dated by TCRdb to about 2021). Regarding the research as a whole: In this cohort, some 16 patients were treatment-naive and under 13 were relapsed/refractory, while roughly 18 had unmutated IGHV. Responses were partial in around 25 patients and complete in 2; after median around 68 months follow-up, about 14 stayed in remission and some twelve progressed. Samples at response were collected after a median of around twelve months of treatment, with a range of roughly 6 to 36 months. On average, each sample had about 250,000 productive templates and 96,000 or so productive rearrangements. Of the approximately 90 people in the trial, 25 to 30 had longitudinal samples available. Cryopreserved peripheral blood mononuclear cells were obtained prior to treatment, at the time of response, and at either disease progression or sustained remission. Findings and caveats that apply to the study as a whole: Public clonotypes were rare and either shrank or stayed stable during treatment, and the rise in clonality at ibrutinib response reflected expansion of private clonotypes. At ibrutinib response clonality went up, during sustained remission it held steady, and at progression it dropped back toward baseline. Lymph node repertoires were not examined, and the timing of sampling was not matched between patients in sustained remission and those whose disease progressed. Baseline clonality was found to be higher than that of age-matched healthy donors and was strongly correlated with circulating CD8+ T-cell counts.

From cysteine to phenylalanine, the CDR3 is 15 amino acids long. The sequence is cut down to CDR3 DNA, 45 bases in frame from base 1. Roughly 2 micrograms of genomic DNA were extracted from cryopreserved PBMCs for TCR beta library preparation. Longitudinal blood samples from CLL patients on ibrutinib monotherapy were analyzed using high-throughput TCR beta sequencing. The patients took part in an open-label, single-center phase 2 trial of ibrutinib monotherapy. Each clonotype received, on average, approximately 9.9x coverage in deep resolution sequencing performed on a MiSeq, where the target depth lay between 1 in 1 million and 1 in 200,000 T cells. The immunoSEQ hsTCRB Kit was used to generate the TCR beta libraries. The authors' analysis ran thus. The data were analyzed with ImmunoSEQ Analyzer and ImmunoSEQ Data Assistant, and V, D and J gene assignments followed IMGT definitions. Clonality, which ranges from 0 to 1, was calculated by subtracting the normalized Shannon entropy of productive rearrangement frequencies from one. Only overrepresented clonotypes making up at least 0.05% of each patient's repertoire were included in the public clonotype analysis. About 13 age-matched healthy donor repertoires from immuneACCESS were used as controls for clonality. Held by TCRdb, this immuneACCESS table contains in-frame sequences only and omits some clones. Under half of the omission traces to an unresolved V gene where checked; the cause of the rest is unknown. V and J calls and clone size are those listed in that table; D and trimming were worked out from the DNA. The sample has about 34,000 clones on record, 69% of them singletons. The top ten clonotypes cover around a quarter of the sample.

The receptor's source is a human donor with chronic lymphocytic leukemia. The chain joins TRBV21-1 to TRBJ2-7; the D call of TRBD2 is as the table states it, not checked on the DNA. TRBV21-1 is a known pseudogene. Sequenced here: PBMCs, sampled before ibrutinib treatment. The nucleotide sequence reads TGTGCCAGCAGCCTCACTAGCGGGAGGCACCACGAGCAGTACTTC. Translated, it reads CASSLTSGRHHEQYF.